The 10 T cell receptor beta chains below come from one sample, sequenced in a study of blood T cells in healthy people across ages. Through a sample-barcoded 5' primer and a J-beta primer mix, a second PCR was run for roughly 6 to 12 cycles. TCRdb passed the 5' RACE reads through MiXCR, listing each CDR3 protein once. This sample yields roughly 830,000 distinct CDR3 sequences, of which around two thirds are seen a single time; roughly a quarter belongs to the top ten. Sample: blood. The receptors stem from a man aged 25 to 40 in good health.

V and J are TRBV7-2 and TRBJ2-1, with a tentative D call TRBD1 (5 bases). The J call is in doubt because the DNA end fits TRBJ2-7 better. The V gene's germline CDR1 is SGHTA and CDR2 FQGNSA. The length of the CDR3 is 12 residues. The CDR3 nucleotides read TGTGCCAGCAGCTTAGCCAGGGTTGAGCAGTACTTC. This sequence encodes CASSLARVEQYF.

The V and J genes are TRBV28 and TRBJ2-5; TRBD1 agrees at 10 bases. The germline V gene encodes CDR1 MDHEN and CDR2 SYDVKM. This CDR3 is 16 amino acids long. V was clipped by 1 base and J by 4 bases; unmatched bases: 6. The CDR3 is CASSLSSRDRGETQYF. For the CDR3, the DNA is TGTGCCAGCAGTTTATCATCCCGGGACAGGGGAGAGACCCAGTACTTC.

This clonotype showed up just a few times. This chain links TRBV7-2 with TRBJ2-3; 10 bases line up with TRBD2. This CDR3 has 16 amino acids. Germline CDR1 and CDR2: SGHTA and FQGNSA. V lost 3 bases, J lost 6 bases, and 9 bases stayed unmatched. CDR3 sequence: CASSFPSGGAWDTQYF. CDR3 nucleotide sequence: TGTGCCAGCAGCTTTCCCAGCGGGGGGGCTTGGGATACGCAGTATTTT. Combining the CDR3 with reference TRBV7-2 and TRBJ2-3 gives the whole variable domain GAGVSQSPSNKVTEKGKDVELRCDPISGHTALYWYRQSLGQGLEFLIYFQGNSAPDKSGLPSDRFSAERTGGSVSTLTIQRTQQEDSAVYLCASSFPSGGAWDTQYFGPGTRLTVL.

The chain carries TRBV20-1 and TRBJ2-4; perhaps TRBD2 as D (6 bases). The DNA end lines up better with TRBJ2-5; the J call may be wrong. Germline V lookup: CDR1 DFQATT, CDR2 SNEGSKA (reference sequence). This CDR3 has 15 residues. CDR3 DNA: TGCAGTGCTAGGACGGGGAGGATGTCACAAGAGACCCAGTACTTC. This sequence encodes CSARTGRMSQETQYF.

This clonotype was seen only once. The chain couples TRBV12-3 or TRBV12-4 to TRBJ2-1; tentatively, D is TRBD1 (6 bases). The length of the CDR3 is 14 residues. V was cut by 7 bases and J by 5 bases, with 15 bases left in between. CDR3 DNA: TGTGCCAGCACGGCCGGGACAAGAGACAATGAGCAGTTCTTC. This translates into CASTAGTRDNEQFF.

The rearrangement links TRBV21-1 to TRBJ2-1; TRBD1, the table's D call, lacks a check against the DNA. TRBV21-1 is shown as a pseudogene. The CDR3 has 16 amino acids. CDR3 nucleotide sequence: TGTGCCAGCGAACAACGACAGGGCCGCCTGTACAATGAGCAGTTCTTC. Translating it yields CASEQRQGRLYNEQFF.

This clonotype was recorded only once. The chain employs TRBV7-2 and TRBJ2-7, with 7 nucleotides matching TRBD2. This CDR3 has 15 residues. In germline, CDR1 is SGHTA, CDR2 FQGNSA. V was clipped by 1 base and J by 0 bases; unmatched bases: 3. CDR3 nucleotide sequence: TGTGCCAGCAGCTTAGACGGGGGGTACTCCTACGAGCAGTACTTC. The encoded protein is CASSLDGGYSYEQYF.

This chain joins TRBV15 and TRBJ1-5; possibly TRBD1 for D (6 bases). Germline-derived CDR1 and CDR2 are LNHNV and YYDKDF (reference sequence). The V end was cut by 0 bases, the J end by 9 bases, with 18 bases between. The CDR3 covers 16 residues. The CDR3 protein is CATSREGTGSPGPQHF. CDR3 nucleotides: TGTGCCACCAGCAGAGAGGGAACAGGGTCACCCGGGCCCCAGCATTTT.

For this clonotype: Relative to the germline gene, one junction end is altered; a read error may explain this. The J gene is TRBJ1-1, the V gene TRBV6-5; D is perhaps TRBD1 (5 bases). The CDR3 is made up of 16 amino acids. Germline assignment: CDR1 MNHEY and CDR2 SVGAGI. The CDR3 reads CASTYHPGGVSTEAFF. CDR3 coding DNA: TGTGCCAGCACTTACCACCCAGGAGGGGTCAGCACTGAAGCTTTCTTT.

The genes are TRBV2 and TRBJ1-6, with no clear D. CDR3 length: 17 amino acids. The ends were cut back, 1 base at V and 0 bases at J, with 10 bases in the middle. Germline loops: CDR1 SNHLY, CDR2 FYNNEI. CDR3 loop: CASSEETVSSYNSPLHF. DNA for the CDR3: TGTGCCAGCAGTGAAGAGACGGTGAGCTCCTATAATTCACCCCTCCACTTT.